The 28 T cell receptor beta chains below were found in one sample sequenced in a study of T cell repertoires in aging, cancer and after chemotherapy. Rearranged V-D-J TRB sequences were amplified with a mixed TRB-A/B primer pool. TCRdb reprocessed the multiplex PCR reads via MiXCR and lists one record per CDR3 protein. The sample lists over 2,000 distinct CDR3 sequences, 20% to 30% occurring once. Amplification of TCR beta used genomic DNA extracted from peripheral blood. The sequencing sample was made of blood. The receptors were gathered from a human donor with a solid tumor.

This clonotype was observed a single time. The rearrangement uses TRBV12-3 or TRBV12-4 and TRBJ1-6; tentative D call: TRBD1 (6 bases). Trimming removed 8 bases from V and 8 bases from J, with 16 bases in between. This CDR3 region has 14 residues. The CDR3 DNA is TGTGCCAGCGGGCTCGGACAGAAAGATTCACCCCTCCACTTT. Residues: CASGLGQKDSPLHF.

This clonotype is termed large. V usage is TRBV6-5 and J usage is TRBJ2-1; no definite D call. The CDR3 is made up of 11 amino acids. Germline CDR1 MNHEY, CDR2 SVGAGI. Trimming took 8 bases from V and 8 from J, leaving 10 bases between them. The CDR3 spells CASLWRDEQFF. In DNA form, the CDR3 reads TGTGCCAGCCTCTGGCGCGATGAGCAGTTCTTC.

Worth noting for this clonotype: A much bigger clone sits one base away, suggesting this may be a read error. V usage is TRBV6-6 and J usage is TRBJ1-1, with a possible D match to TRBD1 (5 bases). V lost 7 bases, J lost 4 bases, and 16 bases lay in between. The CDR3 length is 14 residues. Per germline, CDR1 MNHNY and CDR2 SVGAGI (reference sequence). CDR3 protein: CASTMQGGGTEAFF. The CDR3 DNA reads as TGTGCCAGCACTATGCAGGGTGGCGGCACTGAAGCTTTCTTT.

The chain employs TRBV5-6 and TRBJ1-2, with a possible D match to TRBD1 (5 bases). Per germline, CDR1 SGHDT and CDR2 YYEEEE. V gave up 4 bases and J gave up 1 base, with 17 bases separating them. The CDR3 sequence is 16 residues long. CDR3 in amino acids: CASSLGPGRLNYGYTF. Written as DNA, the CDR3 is TGTGCCAGCAGCCTCGGACCGGGACGTCTTAACTATGGCTACACCTTC.

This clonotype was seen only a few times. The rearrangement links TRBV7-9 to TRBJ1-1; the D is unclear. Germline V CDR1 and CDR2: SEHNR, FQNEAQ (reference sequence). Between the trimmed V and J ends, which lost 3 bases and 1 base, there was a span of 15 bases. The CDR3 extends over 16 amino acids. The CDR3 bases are TGTGCCAGCAGCTTGCTCATATCCGGCGGGAACACTGAAGCTTTCTTT. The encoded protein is CASSLLISGGNTEAFF. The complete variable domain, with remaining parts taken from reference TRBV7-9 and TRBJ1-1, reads DTGVSQNPRHKITKRGQNVTFRCDPISEHNRLYWYRQTLGQGPEFLTYFQNEAQLEKSRLLSDRFSAERPKGSFSTLEIQRTEQGDSAMYLCASSLLISGGNTEAFFGQGTRLTVV.

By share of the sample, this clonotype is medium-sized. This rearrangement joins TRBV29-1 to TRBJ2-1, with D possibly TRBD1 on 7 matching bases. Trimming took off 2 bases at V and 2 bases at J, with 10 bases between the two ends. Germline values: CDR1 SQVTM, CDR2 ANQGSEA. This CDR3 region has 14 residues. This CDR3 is CSVEQGGTYNEQFF. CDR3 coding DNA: TGCAGCGTTGAACAGGGGGGTACCTACAATGAGCAGTTCTTC.

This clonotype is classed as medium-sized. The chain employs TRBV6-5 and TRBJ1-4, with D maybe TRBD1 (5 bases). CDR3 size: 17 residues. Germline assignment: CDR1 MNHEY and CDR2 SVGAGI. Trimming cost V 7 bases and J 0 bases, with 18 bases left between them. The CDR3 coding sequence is TGTGCCAGCATTCTCTATTGGGACCGCGCAACTAATGAAAAACTGTTTTTT. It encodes CASILYWDRATNEKLFF.

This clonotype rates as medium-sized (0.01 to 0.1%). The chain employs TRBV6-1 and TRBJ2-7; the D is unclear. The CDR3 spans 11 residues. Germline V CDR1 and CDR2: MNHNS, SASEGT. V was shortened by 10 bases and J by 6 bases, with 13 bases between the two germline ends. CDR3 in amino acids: CATLRSTEQYF. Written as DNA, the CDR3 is TGTGCCACCTTACGAAGCACCGAGCAGTACTTC.

CDR3 region: CASGLGQGRDTQYF. For the CDR3, the DNA is TGTGCTAGTGGTTTAGGGCAGGGGAGAGATACGCAGTATTTT. The chain uses TRBV12-5 and TRBJ2-3; tentative D call: TRBD1 (6 bases). The CDR3 extends over 14 amino acids. Trimming left V 3 bases short and J 5 bases short, with 12 bases between. Germline lookup yields CDR1 LGHNT and CDR2 FRNRAP. Drawing the rest from reference TRBV12-5 and TRBJ2-3, the complete variable domain is DARVTQTPRHKVTEMGQEVTMRCQPILGHNTVFWYRQTMMQGLELLAYFRNRAPLDDSGMPKDRFSAEMPDATLATLKIQPSEPRDSAVYFCASGLGQGRDTQYFGPGTRLTVL.

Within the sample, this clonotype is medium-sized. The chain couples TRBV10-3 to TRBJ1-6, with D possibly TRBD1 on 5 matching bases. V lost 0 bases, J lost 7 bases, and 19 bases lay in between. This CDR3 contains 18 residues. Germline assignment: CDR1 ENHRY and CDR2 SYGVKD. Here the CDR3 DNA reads TGTGCCATCAGTGAGTCGAATTGGGGGGAACCCGCCAATTCACCCCTCCACTTT. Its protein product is CAISESNWGEPANSPLHF.

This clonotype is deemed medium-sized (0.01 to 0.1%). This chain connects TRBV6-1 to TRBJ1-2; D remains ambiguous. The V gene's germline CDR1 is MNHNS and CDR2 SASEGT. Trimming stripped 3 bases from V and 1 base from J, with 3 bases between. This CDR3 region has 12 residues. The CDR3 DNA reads TGTGCCAGCAGTGACAGTAACTATGGCTACACCTTC. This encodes CASSDSNYGYTF.

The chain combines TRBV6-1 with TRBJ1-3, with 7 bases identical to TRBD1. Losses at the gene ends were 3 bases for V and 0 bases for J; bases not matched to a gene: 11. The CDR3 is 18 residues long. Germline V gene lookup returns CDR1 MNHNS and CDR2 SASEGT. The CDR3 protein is CASSESSGTEFSGNTIYF. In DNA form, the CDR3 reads TGTGCCAGCAGTGAGTCTAGCGGGACAGAATTCTCTGGAAACACCATATATTTT.

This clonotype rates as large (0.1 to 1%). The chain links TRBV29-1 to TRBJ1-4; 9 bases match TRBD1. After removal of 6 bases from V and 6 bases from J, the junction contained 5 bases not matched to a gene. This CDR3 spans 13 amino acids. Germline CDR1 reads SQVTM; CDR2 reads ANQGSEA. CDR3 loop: CSVSQGADEKLFF. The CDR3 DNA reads TGCAGCGTCTCACAGGGGGCGGATGAAAAACTGTTTTTT.

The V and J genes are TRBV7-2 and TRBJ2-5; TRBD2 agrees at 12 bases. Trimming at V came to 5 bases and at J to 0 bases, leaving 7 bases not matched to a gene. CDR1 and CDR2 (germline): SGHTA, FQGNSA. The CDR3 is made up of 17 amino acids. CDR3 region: CASSPTSGGMYQETQYF. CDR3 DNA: TGTGCCAGCAGCCCTACTAGCGGGGGGATGTACCAAGAGACCCAGTACTTC.

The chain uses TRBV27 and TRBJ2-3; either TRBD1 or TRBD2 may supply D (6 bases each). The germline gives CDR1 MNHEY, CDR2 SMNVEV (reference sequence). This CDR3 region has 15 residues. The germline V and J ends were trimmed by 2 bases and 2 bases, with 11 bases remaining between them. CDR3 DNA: TGTGCCAGCAGTTTAGCGGGGACATTCACAGATACGCAGTATTTT. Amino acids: CASSLAGTFTDTQYF.

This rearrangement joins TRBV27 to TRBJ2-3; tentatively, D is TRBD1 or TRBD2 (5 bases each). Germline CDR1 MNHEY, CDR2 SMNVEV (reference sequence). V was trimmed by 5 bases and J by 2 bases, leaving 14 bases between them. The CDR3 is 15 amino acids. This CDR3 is CASSTPGPPTDTQYF. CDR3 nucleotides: TGTGCCAGCAGTACCCCGGGGCCACCCACAGATACGCAGTATTTT.

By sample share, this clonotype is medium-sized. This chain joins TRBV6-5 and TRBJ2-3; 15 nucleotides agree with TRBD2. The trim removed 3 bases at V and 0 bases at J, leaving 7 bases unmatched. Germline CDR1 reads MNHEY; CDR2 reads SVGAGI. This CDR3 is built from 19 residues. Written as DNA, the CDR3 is TGTGCCAGCAGTTATTACGGGACTAGCGGGGGGATTAGCACAGATACGCAGTATTTT. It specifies CASSYYGTSGGISTDTQYF.

CDR3 amino acids: CASSSGTSETQYF. CDR3 nucleotides: TGTGCCAGCAGCTCGGGGACTAGCGAGACCCAGTACTTC. V gene TRBV11-2 combines with J gene TRBJ2-5; 9 nucleotides align to TRBD2. CDR3 length equals 13 residues. Losses at the gene ends were 4 bases for V and 5 bases for J; bases not matched to a gene: 2. Germline V gene sequence: CDR1 SGHAT, CDR2 FQNNGV.

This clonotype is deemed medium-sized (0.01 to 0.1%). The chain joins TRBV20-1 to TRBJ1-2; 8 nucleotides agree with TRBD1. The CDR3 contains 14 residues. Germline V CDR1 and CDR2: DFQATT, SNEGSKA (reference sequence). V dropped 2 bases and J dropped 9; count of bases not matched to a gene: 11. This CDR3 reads CSARPQYRGKSYTF. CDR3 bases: TGCAGTGCTAGACCGCAATACAGGGGGAAGAGCTACACCTTC.

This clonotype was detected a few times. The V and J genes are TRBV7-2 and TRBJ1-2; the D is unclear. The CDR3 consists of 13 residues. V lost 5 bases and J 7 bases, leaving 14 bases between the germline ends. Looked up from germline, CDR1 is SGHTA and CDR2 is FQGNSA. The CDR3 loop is CASSTDRSGGYTF. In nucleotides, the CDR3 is TGTGCCAGCAGCACGGACCGGAGCGGTGGCTACACCTTC.

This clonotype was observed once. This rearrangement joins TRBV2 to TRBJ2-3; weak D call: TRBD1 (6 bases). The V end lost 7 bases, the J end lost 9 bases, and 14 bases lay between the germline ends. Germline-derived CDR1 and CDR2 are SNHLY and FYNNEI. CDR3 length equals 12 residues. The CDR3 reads CASTLDRRTQYF. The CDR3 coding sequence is TGTGCCAGCACACTGGACAGAAGGACGCAGTATTTT.

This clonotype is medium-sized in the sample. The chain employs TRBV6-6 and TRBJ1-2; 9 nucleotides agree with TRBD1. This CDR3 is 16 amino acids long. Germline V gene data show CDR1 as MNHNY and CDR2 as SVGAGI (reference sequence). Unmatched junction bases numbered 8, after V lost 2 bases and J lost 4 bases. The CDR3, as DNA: TGTGCCAGCAGTTACAAGACAGGGGGGCATTTCTATGGCTACACCTTC. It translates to CASSYKTGGHFYGYTF.

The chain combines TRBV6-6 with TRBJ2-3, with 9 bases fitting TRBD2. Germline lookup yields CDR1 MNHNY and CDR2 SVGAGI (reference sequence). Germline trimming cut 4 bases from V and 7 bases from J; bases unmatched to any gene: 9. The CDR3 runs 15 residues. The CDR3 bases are TGTGCCAGCAGTTTTCCGCGGGGGGGCGGTAATACGCAGTATTTT. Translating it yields CASSFPRGGGNTQYF.

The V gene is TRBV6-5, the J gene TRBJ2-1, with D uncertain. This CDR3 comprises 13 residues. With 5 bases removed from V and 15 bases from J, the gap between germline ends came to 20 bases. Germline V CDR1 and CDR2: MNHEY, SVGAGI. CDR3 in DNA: TGTGCCAGCAGTGAAACCCTCCAGGACGCCCGGTTCTTC. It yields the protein CASSETLQDARFF.

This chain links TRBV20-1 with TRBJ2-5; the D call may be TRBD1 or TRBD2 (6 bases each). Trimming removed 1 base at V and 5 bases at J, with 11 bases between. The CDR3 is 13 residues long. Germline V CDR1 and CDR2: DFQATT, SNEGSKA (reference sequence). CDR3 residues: CSARATGRETQYF. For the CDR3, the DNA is TGCAGTGCTAGAGCAACAGGGAGGGAGACCCAGTACTTC.

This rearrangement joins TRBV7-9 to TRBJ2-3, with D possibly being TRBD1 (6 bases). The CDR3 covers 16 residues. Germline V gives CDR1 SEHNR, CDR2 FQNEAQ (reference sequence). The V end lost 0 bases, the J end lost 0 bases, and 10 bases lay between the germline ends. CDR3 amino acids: CASSLAAGASTDTQYF. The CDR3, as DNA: TGTGCCAGCAGCTTAGCGGCAGGGGCCAGCACAGATACGCAGTATTTT.

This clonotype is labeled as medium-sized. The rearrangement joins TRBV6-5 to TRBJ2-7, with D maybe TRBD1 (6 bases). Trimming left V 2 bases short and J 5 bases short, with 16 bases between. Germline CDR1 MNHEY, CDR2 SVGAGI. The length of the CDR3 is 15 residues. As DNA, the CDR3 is TGTGCCAGCAGTTACGGTCAGGGGAGTATAGACGAGCAGTACTTC. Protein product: CASSYGQGSIDEQYF.

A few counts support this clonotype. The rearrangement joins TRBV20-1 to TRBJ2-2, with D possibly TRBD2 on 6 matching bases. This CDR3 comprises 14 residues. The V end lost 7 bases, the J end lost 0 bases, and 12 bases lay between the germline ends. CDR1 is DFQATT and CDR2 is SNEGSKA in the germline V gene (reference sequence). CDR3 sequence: CSVEGFANTGELFF. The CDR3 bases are TGCAGTGTGGAGGGGTTCGCGAACACCGGGGAGCTGTTTTTT.